This TCR beta chain was observed in a study of blood T cell repertoires in COVID-19. Across the whole study: T cells, B-cell-depleted T cells, or PBMCs provided the cDNA or gDNA that served as material.

The CDR3 is made up of 16 amino acids. In the original workflow: Reference gene primer amplification yielded estimated nucleated cell counts. Profiling relied on immunoSEQ multiplex PCR, and the TCRdb table lists in-frame clones only, not all of them. Clonal size and the V and J genes are those of that table, whereas D and trimming came from the DNA. Altogether around 110,000 clones are present, 75% to 95% being singletons, with the ten largest covering 1.8%. Sequenced: peripheral blood. The chain is built from TRBV7-5 and TRBJ1-5; the D call TRBD1 from the table was never checked on the DNA. TRBV7-5 is a pseudogene. This sequence originates from a human donor with active COVID-19. The donor label of this sample is uncertain. This CDR3 reads CVRSLRRTGSNQPQHF. CDR3 DNA sequence: TGTGTCAGAAGCTTAAGACGGACAGGGTCCAATCAGCCCCAGCATTTT.